The 21 T cell receptor beta chains listed next were all sequenced from one sample in a study of cytomegalovirus exposure and HLA in healthy donors. PCR was performed using 60 Vbeta and 13 Jbeta primers. Sequenced by immunoSEQ multiplex PCR; TCRdb stores in-frame clones only, minus some. The sample contains over 150,000 clones, approximately 76% of which appear only once. The sample comprised PBMCs. Receptors originate from a man in his 60s in good health and CMV-seronegative.

The chain recombines TRBV5-4 with TRBJ1-6; 7 positions agree with TRBD1. Trimming at V came to 3 bases and at J to 0 bases, leaving 9 bases not matched to a gene. The germline gives CDR1 SGHNT, CDR2 YYREEE (reference sequence). The CDR3 runs 18 residues. In nucleotides, the CDR3 is TGTGCCAGCAGCTCGGTGGGGGGACAGAGCTCCTATAATTCACCCCTCCACTTT. This encodes CASSSVGGQSSYNSPLHF.

The CDR3 region is CASSQTRNTPGQGDYGYTF. DNA of the CDR3: TGCGCCAGCAGTCAAACCCGTAACACTCCAGGACAGGGGGACTATGGCTACACCTTC. This chain links TRBV23-1 with TRBJ1-2, with 10 bases fitting TRBD1. TRBV23-1 is an ORF; its function is uncertain. The CDR3 has 19 amino acids. J lost 3 bases, V lost 2 bases, and 15 bases had no gene match.

The rearrangement links TRBV7-9 to TRBJ1-2, with TRBD1 identical over 9 bases. The germline CDR1 and CDR2 sequences are SEHNR and FQNEAQ (reference sequence). V dropped 3 bases and J dropped 7; count of bases not matched to a gene: 9. This CDR3 comprises 15 residues. CDR3 residues: CASSFSHRGRAGYTF. DNA of the CDR3: TGTGCCAGCAGCTTCTCGCACAGGGGGCGGGCTGGCTACACCTTC.

The table lists this clone with a few counts. The chain links TRBV11-2 to TRBJ2-3, with TRBD2 matching over 10 bases. J lost 5 bases, V lost 1 base, and 9 bases had no gene match. Germline CDR1 is SGHAT and CDR2 is FQNNGV. The CDR3 totals 17 residues. CDR3 loop: CASSLGSSGGAGDTQYF. The CDR3 DNA reads TGTGCCAGCAGCTTAGGATCCAGCGGGGGGGCTGGAGATACGCAGTATTTT.

CDR3 residues: CASSYLLAGGRGSYEQYF. In DNA, the CDR3 is TGTGCCAGCAGCTACCTACTAGCGGGAGGGCGGGGATCCTACGAGCAGTACTTC. V is TRBV28 and J is TRBJ2-7; TRBD2 aligns across 13 bases. In germline, CDR1 is MDHEN, CDR2 SYDVKM. The CDR3 totals 18 residues. V was pared by 6 bases and J by 1 base, with 12 bases of the junction left unmatched.

This chain links TRBV5-4 with TRBJ2-3; 10 positions match TRBD1. V was clipped by 4 bases and J by 0 bases; unmatched bases: 8. This CDR3 comprises 17 residues. CDR1 is SGHNT, CDR2 YYREEE, per germline (reference sequence). The CDR3: CASSAVQGQGSTDTQYF. CDR3 DNA: TGTGCCAGCAGCGCCGTTCAGGGACAGGGGAGCACAGATACGCAGTATTTT.

The chain has TRBV18 and TRBJ2-3; TRBD1 agrees at 7 bases. Germline trimming cut 8 bases from V and 0 bases from J; bases unmatched to any gene: 11. The CDR3 runs 16 residues. The germline gives CDR1 KGHSH, CDR2 LQKENI. CDR3 residues: CASNSPKGASTDTQYF. CDR3 in DNA: TGTGCCAGCAACTCACCAAAGGGGGCTAGCACAGATACGCAGTATTTT.

The chain is built from TRBV7-2 and TRBJ2-3; 7 bases map to TRBD1. CDR1 and CDR2 (germline): SGHTA, FQGNSA. The CDR3 consists of 14 residues. V trimming: 2 bases; J trimming: 6 bases; junction bases outside the gene matches: 5. CDR3 DNA sequence: TGTGCCAGCAGCTTAAGCAGGGGGTCGGATACGCAGTATTTT. Translated: CASSLSRGSDTQYF.

V is TRBV10-2 and J is TRBJ1-4, with D unclear. CDR3 size: 13 residues. The germline V gene has CDR1 WSHSY and CDR2 SAAADI. Trimming left V 2 bases short and J 8 bases short, with 9 bases between. CDR3 protein: CASSESLQEKLFF. In nucleotides, the CDR3 is TGCGCCAGCAGTGAGAGTTTACAGGAAAAACTGTTTTTT.

A note on this clone: The junction differs from germline at one of its ends, possibly a read error. V is TRBV6-6 and J is TRBJ2-7, with TRBD1 identical over 9 bases. Per the germline V gene, CDR1 is MNHNY and CDR2 is SVGAGI (reference sequence). There are 16 residues in the CDR3. CDR3 in DNA: TGTGCCAGCAGTTACTTTAGGGACAGGGCCCACCACGAACAGTACTTC. Its protein product is CASSYFRDRAHHEQYF.

The chain recombines TRBV6-6 with TRBJ1-6, with 7 bases lining up with TRBD1. V lost 6 bases, J lost 5 bases, and 7 bases stayed unmatched. The CDR3 is 15 residues long. Germline assignment: CDR1 MNHNY and CDR2 SVGAGI (reference sequence). CDR3 sequence (DNA): TGTGCCAGCAGGGTGACAGGGTACGATAATTCACCCCTCCACTTT. As protein: CASRVTGYDNSPLHF.

The gene calls are TRBV9 and TRBJ2-1, with TRBD2 matching 7 bases. Germline assignment: CDR1 SGDLS and CDR2 YYNGEE. This CDR3 contains 13 residues. Trimming cost V 0 bases and J 8 bases; bases outside gene matches: 2. Here the CDR3 DNA reads TGTGCCAGCAGCGTAGGCGGGAGTGATGAGCAGTTCTTC. Amino acids: CASSVGGSDEQFF.

In this sample, this clone turned up once. Written as DNA, the CDR3 is TGTGCCAGCAGCGTATGGGCTTCCTCTGGAAACACCATATATTTT. Translation gives CASSVWASSGNTIYF. This sequence joins TRBV5-5 and TRBJ1-3; no reliable D call. The germline gives CDR1 SGHKS, CDR2 YYEKEE (reference sequence). The CDR3 has 15 residues. V was trimmed by 4 bases and J by 0 bases, leaving 11 bases between them.

The chain combines TRBV7-9 with TRBJ1-1; possible D gene TRBD1, 6 bases. The CDR3 loop spans 18 amino acids. The germline gives CDR1 SEHNR, CDR2 FQNEAQ (reference sequence). The V end lost 2 bases, the J end lost 0 bases, and 19 bases lay between the germline ends. CDR3 bases: TGTGCCAGCAGCTTATCTGTGGGTGGACAGCTTTTGAACACTGAAGCTTTCTTT. Its translation: CASSLSVGGQLLNTEAFF.

This clone is a singleton in its sample. A junction boundary mismatches the germline segment, possibly from a read error. The genes are TRBV30 and TRBJ2-7; 15 nucleotides line up with TRBD2. The CDR3 is 15 residues long. The germline V gene has CDR1 GTSNPN and CDR2 SVGIG (reference sequence). DNA for the CDR3: TGTGCCTGGAGTCATCCTGGGACTAGCGGGAGGCCTCCTGACTTC. It specifies CAWSHPGTSGRPPDF.

V gene TRBV29-1 combines with J gene TRBJ1-1, with D possibly matching TRBD1 (5 bases). The CDR3 covers 13 residues. Germline V gene data show CDR1 as SQVTM and CDR2 as ANQGSEA. The ends were cut back, 0 bases at V and 5 bases at J, with 10 bases in the middle. CDR3 nucleotides: TGCAGCGTTGAAGAGTACGGGGGAACTGAAGCTTTCTTT. Protein sequence: CSVEEYGGTEAFF.

V is TRBV2 and J is TRBJ1-1; 7 bases fit TRBD1. The germline V gene encodes CDR1 SNHLY and CDR2 FYNNEI. CDR3 length: 15 amino acids. With 2 bases clipped from V and 0 bases from J, the junction kept 3 bases outside the gene matches. The CDR3 nucleotides read TGTGCCAGCAGTGAAATGGGGACAGTGAACACTGAAGCTTTCTTT. Its translation is CASSEMGTVNTEAFF.

This clone was detected only once. This sequence joins TRBV19 and TRBJ1-4; TRBD1 matches at 10 bases. The ends lost 4 bases at V and 0 bases at J; junction bases unmatched: 11. The germline gives CDR1 LNHDA, CDR2 SQIVND (reference sequence). CDR3 length equals 19 residues. This chain's CDR3 is CASSNLPGQGYATNEKLFF. CDR3 bases: TGTGCCAGTAGTAACCTACCGGGACAGGGGTATGCAACTAATGAAAAACTGTTTTTT.

V gene TRBV29-1 combines with J gene TRBJ1-1; D call uncertain. V dropped 7 bases and J dropped 6 bases, with 9 bases sitting between them. Per the germline V gene, CDR1 is SQVTM and CDR2 is ANQGSEA. There are 10 residues in the CDR3. The CDR3 reads CSAQTAEAFF. CDR3 nucleotides: TGCAGCGCCCAGACTGCTGAAGCTTTCTTT. The full variable domain, rest sourced from reference TRBV29-1 and TRBJ1-1, is SAVISQKPSRDICQRGTSLTIQCQVDSQVTMMFWYRQQPGQSLTLIATANQGSEATYESGFVIDKFPISRPNLTFSTLTVSNMSPEDSSIYLCSAQTAEAFFGQGTRLTVV.

The chain recombines TRBV29-1 with TRBJ1-4; 7 bases fit TRBD1. The germline V gene has CDR1 SQVTM and CDR2 ANQGSEA. The CDR3 is 13 residues long. The CDR3 sequence is CSFRTGYNEKLFF. The CDR3 DNA reads TGCAGTTTCCGGACAGGCTATAATGAAAAACTGTTTTTT.

The chain links TRBV4-1 to TRBJ1-3; TRBD1 aligns across 8 bases. The CDR3 is made up of 17 amino acids. Germline V gene data show CDR1 as MGHRA and CDR2 as YSYEKL. Trimming took 3 bases from V and 7 from J; bases not matched to a gene: 14. CDR3 region: CASSQRSSMTGANTIYF. The DNA of the CDR3 is TGCGCCAGCAGCCAGAGATCGTCAATGACAGGGGCCAACACCATATATTTT.